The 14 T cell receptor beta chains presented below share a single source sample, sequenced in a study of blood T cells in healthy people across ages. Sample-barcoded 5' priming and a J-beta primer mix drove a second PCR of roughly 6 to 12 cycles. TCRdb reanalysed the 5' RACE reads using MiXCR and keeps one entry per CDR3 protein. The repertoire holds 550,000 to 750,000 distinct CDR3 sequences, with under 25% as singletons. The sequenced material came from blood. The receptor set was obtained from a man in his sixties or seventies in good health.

The CDR3 loop reads CASSLWGLVATNEKLFF. The DNA for the CDR3 is TGTGCCAGCAGCCTGTGGGGCCTGGTTGCAACTAATGAAAAACTGTTTTTT. The rearrangement joins TRBV5-6 to TRBJ1-4; a possible D gene is TRBD1 (5 bases). CDR1 and CDR2 (germline): SGHDT, YYEEEE. Trimming pared 4 bases from V and 0 bases from J, leaving 16 bases between. This CDR3 is built from 17 residues.

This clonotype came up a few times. CDR3 DNA sequence: TGCGCCAGCAGTTCGGATGGAAGGGGACGCTACAATGAGCAGTTCTTC. Translated, it gives CASSSDGRGRYNEQFF. V usage is TRBV5-1 and J usage is TRBJ2-1; either TRBD1 or TRBD2 may supply D (5 bases each). V was clipped by 5 bases and J by 3 bases, with 18 bases between them. The CDR3 loop spans 16 amino acids. The germline gives CDR1 SGHRS, CDR2 YFSETQ. Supplemented by reference TRBV5-1 and TRBJ2-1, the full variable domain reads KAGVTQTPRYLIKTRGQQVTLSCSPISGHRSVSWYQQTPGQGLQFLFEYFSETQRNKGNFPGRFSGRQFSNSRSEMNVSTLELGDSALYLCASSSDGRGRYNEQFFGPGTRLTVL.

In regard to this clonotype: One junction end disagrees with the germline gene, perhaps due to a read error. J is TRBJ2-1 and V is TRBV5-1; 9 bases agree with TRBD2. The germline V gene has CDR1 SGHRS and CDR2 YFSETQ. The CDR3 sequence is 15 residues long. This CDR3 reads CASSRGRAAYNAQFF. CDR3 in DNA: TGCGCCAGCAGCCGCGGGAGGGCCGCCTACAATGCGCAGTTCTTC.

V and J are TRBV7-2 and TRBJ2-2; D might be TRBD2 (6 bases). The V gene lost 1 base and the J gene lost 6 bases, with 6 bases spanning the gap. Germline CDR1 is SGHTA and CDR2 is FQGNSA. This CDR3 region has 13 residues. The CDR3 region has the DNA TGTGCCAGCAGCTTAGGCGGGGCCGGGGAGCTGTTTTTT. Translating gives CASSLGGAGELFF.

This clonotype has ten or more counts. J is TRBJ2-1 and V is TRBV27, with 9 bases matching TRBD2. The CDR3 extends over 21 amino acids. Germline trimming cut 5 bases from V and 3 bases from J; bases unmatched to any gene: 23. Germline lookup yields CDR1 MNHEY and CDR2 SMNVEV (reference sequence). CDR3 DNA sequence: TGTGCCAGCAGTGTAGGTATGGTGGGGGCAGGTAGCGGGGGAATCTACAATGAGCAGTTCTTC. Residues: CASSVGMVGAGSGGIYNEQFF.

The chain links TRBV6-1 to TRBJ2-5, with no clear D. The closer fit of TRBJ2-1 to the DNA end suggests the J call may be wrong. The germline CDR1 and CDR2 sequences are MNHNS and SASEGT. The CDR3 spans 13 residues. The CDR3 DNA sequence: TGTGCCAGCAGTGAGACCCTTGGAATCGGGCAGTTCTTC. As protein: CASSETLGIGQFF.

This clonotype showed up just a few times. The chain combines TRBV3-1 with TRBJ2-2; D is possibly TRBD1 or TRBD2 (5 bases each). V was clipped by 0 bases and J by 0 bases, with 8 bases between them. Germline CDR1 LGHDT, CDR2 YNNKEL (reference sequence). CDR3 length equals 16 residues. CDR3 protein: CASSQDLGANTGELFF. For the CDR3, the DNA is TGTGCCAGCAGCCAAGACCTGGGGGCGAACACCGGGGAGCTGTTTTTT.

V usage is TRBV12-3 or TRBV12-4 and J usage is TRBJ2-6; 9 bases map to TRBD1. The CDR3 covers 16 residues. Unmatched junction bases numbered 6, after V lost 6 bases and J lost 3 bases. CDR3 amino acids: CASSRTGGYGANVLTF. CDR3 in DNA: TGTGCCAGCAGCCGTACAGGGGGCTATGGGGCCAACGTCCTGACTTTC.

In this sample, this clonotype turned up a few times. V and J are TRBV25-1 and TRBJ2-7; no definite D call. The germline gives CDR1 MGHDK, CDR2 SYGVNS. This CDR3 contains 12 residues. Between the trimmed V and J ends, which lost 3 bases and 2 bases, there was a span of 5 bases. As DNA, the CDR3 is TGTGCCAGCAGTGATGGAACCTACGAGCAGTACTTC. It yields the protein CASSDGTYEQYF.

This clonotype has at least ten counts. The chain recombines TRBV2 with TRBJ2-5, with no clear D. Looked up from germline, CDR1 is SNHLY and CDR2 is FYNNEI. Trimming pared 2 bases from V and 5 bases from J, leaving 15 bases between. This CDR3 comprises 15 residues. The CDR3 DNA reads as TGTGCCAGCAGTGAAACGAACCCAAGCGTGGAGACCCAGTACTTC. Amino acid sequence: CASSETNPSVETQYF.

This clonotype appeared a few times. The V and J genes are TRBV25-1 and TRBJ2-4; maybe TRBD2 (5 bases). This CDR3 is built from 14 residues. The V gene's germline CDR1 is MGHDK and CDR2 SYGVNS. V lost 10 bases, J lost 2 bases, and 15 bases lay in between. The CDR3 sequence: CATSGTLPKNIQYF. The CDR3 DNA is TGTGCCACCTCGGGAACCCTGCCCAAAAACATTCAGTACTTC.

The CDR3, as DNA: TGTGCCATCAGTGAGGGGGGACAGGGGGACACTGAAGCTTTCTTT. Its translation is CAISEGGQGDTEAFF. The gene calls are TRBV10-3 and TRBJ1-1; 11 bases are a match to TRBD1. The CDR3 has 15 amino acids. The germline CDR1 and CDR2 sequences are ENHRY and SYGVKD. V was clipped by 2 bases and J by 3 bases; unmatched bases: 2.

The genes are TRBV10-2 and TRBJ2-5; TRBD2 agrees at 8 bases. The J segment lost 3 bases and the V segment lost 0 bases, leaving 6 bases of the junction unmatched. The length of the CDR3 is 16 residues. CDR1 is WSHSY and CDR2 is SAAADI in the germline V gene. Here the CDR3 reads CASSESRGTREETQYF. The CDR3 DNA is TGCGCCAGCAGTGAGTCACGAGGGACTAGAGAAGAGACCCAGTACTTC.

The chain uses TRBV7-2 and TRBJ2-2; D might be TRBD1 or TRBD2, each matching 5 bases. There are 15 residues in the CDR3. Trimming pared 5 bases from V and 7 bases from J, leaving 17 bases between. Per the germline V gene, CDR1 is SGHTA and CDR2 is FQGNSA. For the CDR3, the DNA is TGTGCCAGCAGCCTCGAAGGGACGGTAGGCGGGGAGCTGTTTTTT. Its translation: CASSLEGTVGGELFF. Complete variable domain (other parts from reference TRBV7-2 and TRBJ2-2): GAGVSQSPSNKVTEKGKDVELRCDPISGHTALYWYRQSLGQGLEFLIYFQGNSAPDKSGLPSDRFSAERTGGSVSTLTIQRTQQEDSAVYLCASSLEGTVGGELFFGEGSRLTVL.